Presented here are 32 T cell receptor beta chains from one specimen sequenced in a study of PD-1 blockade in mismatch repair-deficient tumors. The method was immunoSEQ multiplex PCR; TCRdb's version includes in-frame clones alone and lacks a portion of them. Counted here are roughly 120,000 clones, about 80% occurring once; the ten biggest clones make up roughly 4.5%. Material: peripheral blood, obtained 60 weeks after starting pembrolizumab. The receptors derive from an adult with mismatch repair-deficient cancer.

V is TRBV19 and J is TRBJ1-1; a possible D gene is TRBD1 (5 bases). V was shortened by 7 bases and J by 3 bases, with 15 bases between the two germline ends. This CDR3 is built from 14 residues. Germline V CDR1 and CDR2: LNHDA, SQIVND (reference sequence). In nucleotides, the CDR3 is TGTGCCAGTACCCCCCGCAGGGCGGACACTGAAGCTTTCTTT. Translated: CASTPRRADTEAFF.

This chain uses TRBV4-1 with TRBJ2-1; 10 nucleotides match TRBD2. The ends lost 4 bases at V and 8 bases at J; junction bases unmatched: 14. This CDR3 is built from 17 residues. CDR1 MGHRA and CDR2 YSYEKL come from the germline V gene. The CDR3 reads CASSLFHLAGEGYEQFF. The CDR3 nucleotides are TGCGCCAGCAGCCTCTTTCATCTAGCGGGAGAAGGGTATGAGCAGTTCTTC.

The V gene is TRBV19, the J gene TRBJ2-7; no clear D. This CDR3 region has 14 residues. Germline CDR1 and CDR2: LNHDA and SQIVND (reference sequence). V was pared by 10 bases and J by 2 bases, with 18 bases between. The CDR3 DNA reads as TGTGCCACCTCCTATCCGGAAAGGGCCTACGAGCAGTACTTC. It is translated as CATSYPERAYEQYF.

The rearrangement joins TRBV10-3 to TRBJ2-1; 11 nucleotides match TRBD2. Per germline, CDR1 ENHRY and CDR2 SYGVKD. Unmatched junction bases numbered 12, after V lost 5 bases and J lost 6 bases. The CDR3 covers 17 residues. The CDR3 sequence is CAISSPPTGTSGNEQFF. In nucleotides, the CDR3 is TGTGCCATCAGTTCCCCACCAACCGGGACTAGCGGCAATGAGCAGTTCTTC.

The genes are TRBV19 and TRBJ2-1, with a possible D match to TRBD2 (6 bases). Per germline, CDR1 LNHDA and CDR2 SQIVND (reference sequence). V lost 4 bases and J lost 3, with 22 bases in between. The CDR3 is 18 amino acids. The CDR3 region has the DNA TGTGCCAGTAGTACTCCCACGGGGGTTAGAGTATTCTACAATGAGCAGTTCTTC. The encoded protein is CASSTPTGVRVFYNEQFF.

This chain connects TRBV6-1 to TRBJ1-2; D perhaps matches TRBD1 (5 bases). The germline gives CDR1 MNHNS, CDR2 SASEGT. This CDR3 spans 12 amino acids. V gave up 6 bases and J gave up 4 bases, with 9 bases separating them. CDR3 in amino acids: CASRSGPYGYTF. CDR3 DNA sequence: TGTGCCAGCAGATCAGGGCCCTATGGCTACACCTTC.

J is TRBJ1-1 and V is TRBV29-1; no reliable D call. Germline loops: CDR1 SQVTM, CDR2 ANQGSEA. V dropped 7 bases and J dropped 2 bases, with 14 bases sitting between them. CDR3 size: 13 residues. The CDR3 DNA sequence: TGCAGCGCCGCGATGGGGAGTAACACTGAAGCTTTCTTT. Its translation: CSAAMGSNTEAFF.

This clone was seen at least ten times. The V gene is TRBV19, the J gene TRBJ1-2, with D perhaps matching TRBD1 (5 bases). This CDR3 has 16 residues. Germline V gene lookup returns CDR1 LNHDA and CDR2 SQIVND (reference sequence). The V end was cut by 2 bases, the J end by 6 bases, with 19 bases between. The CDR3 spells CASSIRFSGDPDGYTF. The CDR3, as DNA: TGTGCCAGTAGTATAAGGTTTTCGGGGGATCCGGATGGCTACACCTTC.

The chain joins TRBV28 to TRBJ2-3; D unclear. The CDR3 extends over 14 amino acids. V lost 5 bases to trimming and J lost 0 bases, with 9 bases between them. Germline-derived CDR1 and CDR2 are MDHEN and SYDVKM. CDR3 amino acids: CASSPQSSTDTQYF. In nucleotides, the CDR3 is TGTGCCAGCAGTCCCCAGTCTAGCACAGATACGCAGTATTTT.

The V call is TRBV6-5, the J call TRBJ2-7, with 7 bases fitting TRBD2. Looked up from germline, CDR1 is MNHEY and CDR2 is SVGAGI. The CDR3 covers 15 residues. V was clipped by 2 bases and J by 3 bases; unmatched bases: 7. The CDR3 coding sequence is TGTGCCAGCAGTTACGGGGTAGCGGGTAACTACGAGCAGTACTTC. This translates into CASSYGVAGNYEQYF.

This clone has just a few counts. The chain couples TRBV11-2 to TRBJ2-1; 13 nucleotides agree with TRBD2. This CDR3 has 17 residues. The ends lost 4 bases at V and 3 bases at J; junction bases unmatched: 6. Germline V CDR1 and CDR2: SGHAT, FQNNGV. The CDR3 DNA follows: TGTGCCAGCAGCTCCAGACTAGCGGGAGGCAACTACAATGAGCAGTTCTTC. Protein product: CASSSRLAGGNYNEQFF.

V usage is TRBV5-1 and J usage is TRBJ1-3, with unresolved D. V was clipped by 4 bases and J by 3 bases, with 14 bases between them. This CDR3 is built from 15 residues. Germline loops: CDR1 SGHRS, CDR2 YFSETQ. CDR3 nucleotide sequence: TGCGCCAGCAGCCCACGTGGTGGGGTTGGAAACACCATATATTTT. It codes for CASSPRGGVGNTIYF.

This chain connects TRBV27 to TRBJ2-2; 10 bases are a match to TRBD2. Losses at the gene ends were 3 bases for V and 4 bases for J; bases not matched to a gene: 5. CDR1 is MNHEY, CDR2 SMNVEV, per germline (reference sequence). The CDR3 runs 16 residues. The DNA of the CDR3 is TGTGCCAGCAGTTTCCCTAGCGGGAGACTCACCGGGGAGCTGTTTTTT. The encoded protein is CASSFPSGRLTGELFF.

The genes are TRBV6-4 and TRBJ2-1; a weak D match, TRBD2 (7 bases). V lost 4 bases and J 0 bases, leaving 16 bases between the germline ends. This CDR3 region has 17 residues. Germline CDR1 reads MRHNA; CDR2 reads SNTAGT. The CDR3 spells CASSGMGGASSYNEQFF. Written as DNA, the CDR3 is TGTGCCAGCAGTGGAATGGGGGGGGCCAGCTCCTACAATGAGCAGTTCTTC.

This chain joins TRBV6-6 and TRBJ2-7; the D gene is possibly TRBD1 (6 bases). With 5 bases removed from V and 1 base from J, the gap between germline ends came to 6 bases. CDR1 is MNHNY, CDR2 SVGAGI, per germline (reference sequence). The CDR3 is 12 residues long. The CDR3 sequence is CASSGQSYEQYF. CDR3 bases: TGTGCCAGCAGTGGACAGTCCTACGAGCAGTACTTC.

The chain carries TRBV7-3 and TRBJ2-7; TRBD1 agrees at 9 bases. Germline V gene sequence: CDR1 SGHTA, CDR2 FQGTGA. The CDR3 spans 16 residues. Trimming at V came to 2 bases and at J to 3 bases, leaving 8 bases not matched to a gene. CDR3 loop: CASSLRHGTGSYEQYF. The CDR3 DNA reads TGTGCCAGCAGCTTACGTCATGGGACAGGGAGCTACGAGCAGTACTTC.

The rearrangement uses TRBV7-9 and TRBJ2-3, with D tentatively TRBD1 (5 bases). This CDR3 has 14 amino acids. V gave up 4 bases and J gave up 5 bases, with 13 bases separating them. CDR1 SEHNR and CDR2 FQNEAQ come from the germline V gene (reference sequence). The CDR3 sequence is CASSSPWGEDTQYF. Written as DNA, the CDR3 is TGTGCCAGCAGCTCACCGTGGGGCGAAGATACGCAGTATTTT.

The rearrangement links TRBV15 to TRBJ2-5, with 7 positions matching TRBD2. CDR3 length: 15 amino acids. J lost 2 bases, V lost 0 bases, and 3 bases had no gene match. CDR1 and CDR2 (germline): LNHNV, YYDKDF (reference sequence). CDR3 protein: CATSRDVGRQETQYF. The CDR3 DNA follows: TGTGCCACCAGCAGAGATGTCGGGAGGCAAGAGACCCAGTACTTC. The full variable domain, completed using reference TRBV15 and TRBJ2-5, is DAMVIQNPRYQVTQFGKPVTLSCSQTLNHNVMYWYQQKSSQAPKLLFHYYDKDFNNEADTPDNFQSRRPNTSFCFLDIRSPGLGDTAMYLCATSRDVGRQETQYFGPGTRLLVL.

V gene TRBV28 combines with J gene TRBJ2-1, with 12 bases lining up with TRBD2. This CDR3 spans 16 amino acids. After removal of 6 bases from V and 8 bases from J, the junction contained 11 bases not matched to a gene. Germline-derived CDR1 and CDR2 are MDHEN and SYDVKM. The CDR3 DNA follows: TGTGCCAGCAGCCACGGACTAGCGGGATTAGGCTATGAGCAGTTCTTC. It specifies CASSHGLAGLGYEQFF.

The CDR3 region is CASSINWNTEAFF. CDR3 in DNA: TGTGCCAGCAGTATAAATTGGAACACTGAAGCTTTCTTT. The chain recombines TRBV2 with TRBJ1-1; D is ambiguous. Trimming took 5 bases from V and 1 from J, leaving 8 bases between them. This CDR3 has 13 amino acids. Germline V CDR1 and CDR2: SNHLY, FYNNEI. Together with reference TRBV2 and TRBJ1-1, the CDR3 gives the full variable domain: EPEVTQTPSHQVTQMGQEVILRCVPISNHLYFYWYRQILGQKVEFLVSFYNNEISEKSEIFDDQFSVERPDGSNFTLKIRSTKLEDSAMYFCASSINWNTEAFFGQGTRLTVV.

DNA of the CDR3: TGTGCCAGTAGTATAAAAAAAGTCAATCAGCCCCAGCATTTT. It is translated as CASSIKKVNQPQHF. The V and J genes are TRBV19 and TRBJ1-5, with D unresolved. Germline V CDR1 and CDR2: LNHDA, SQIVND (reference sequence). V was clipped by 2 bases and J by 3 bases, with 8 bases between them. The length of the CDR3 is 14 residues.

The gene calls are TRBV4-3 and TRBJ2-2; D is ambiguous. The CDR3 has 14 amino acids. Germline V lookup: CDR1 LGHNA, CDR2 YSLEER. With 4 bases removed from V and 2 bases from J, the gap between germline ends came to 8 bases. CDR3 residues: CASSLTPNTGELFF. DNA for the CDR3: TGCGCCAGCAGCCTGACTCCCAACACCGGGGAGCTGTTTTTT.

The chain joins TRBV19 to TRBJ2-1; 9 bases match TRBD1. This CDR3 region has 14 residues. The germline V gene has CDR1 LNHDA and CDR2 SQIVND (reference sequence). V was pared by 5 bases and J by 3 bases, with 2 bases of the junction left unmatched. The CDR3 spells CASSGGQGYNEQFF. CDR3 nucleotides: TGTGCCAGTAGTGGGGGACAGGGCTACAATGAGCAGTTCTTC.

The rearrangement links TRBV10-3 to TRBJ1-1, with D unclear. The CDR3 contains 12 residues. CDR1 is ENHRY, CDR2 SYGVKD, per germline. The ends were cut back, 4 bases at V and 6 bases at J, with 9 bases in the middle. The CDR3 spells CAISGGSAEAFF. The CDR3 DNA reads as TGTGCCATCAGTGGCGGTAGTGCTGAAGCTTTCTTT.

This chain's CDR3 is CASSLVGAAGYNEQFF. CDR3 nucleotide sequence: TGCGCCAGCAGCTTGGTGGGTGCGGCTGGGTACAATGAGCAGTTCTTC. The chain links TRBV5-1 to TRBJ2-1; no firm D call. The V end was cut by 0 bases, the J end by 4 bases, with 14 bases between. Germline assignment: CDR1 SGHRS and CDR2 YFSETQ. The CDR3 is 16 amino acids.

The rearrangement uses TRBV7-2 and TRBJ2-5; D not certain. With 1 base removed from V and 5 bases from J, the gap between germline ends came to 8 bases. The CDR3 has 13 amino acids. Germline loops: CDR1 SGHTA, CDR2 FQGNSA. CDR3 in amino acids: CASSLDRRETQYF. CDR3 nucleotides: TGTGCCAGCAGCTTAGATAGAAGGGAGACCCAGTACTTC. The full variable domain, in which reference TRBV7-2 and TRBJ2-5 provide the parts outside the CDR3, is GAGVSQSPSNKVTEKGKDVELRCDPISGHTALYWYRQSLGQGLEFLIYFQGNSAPDKSGLPSDRFSAERTGGSVSTLTIQRTQQEDSAVYLCASSLDRRETQYFGPGTRLLVL.

The chain joins TRBV6-5 to TRBJ1-2, with TRBD1 identical over 7 bases. The CDR3 runs 16 residues. V dropped 4 bases and J dropped 7; count of bases not matched to a gene: 15. Germline values: CDR1 MNHEY, CDR2 SVGAGI. CDR3: CASSSEGGVGLIGYTF. As DNA, the CDR3 is TGTGCCAGCAGTTCGGAAGGGGGCGTGGGTCTTATTGGCTACACCTTC.

V is TRBV6-5 and J is TRBJ2-5; 7 bases are shared with TRBD1. Germline CDR1 MNHEY, CDR2 SVGAGI. CDR3 length equals 14 residues. J lost 3 bases, V lost 0 bases, and 1 base had no gene match. The CDR3 bases are TGTGCCAGCAGTTACTCGGACAGGAAAGAGACCCAGTACTTC. This codes for CASSYSDRKETQYF.

This clone was counted between two and nine times. This chain connects TRBV6-6 to TRBJ1-5, with a tentative D call TRBD1 (5 bases). Deletions cut 2 bases from V and 11 bases from J, with 13 bases between. CDR3 length equals 13 residues. Germline V gives CDR1 MNHNY, CDR2 SVGAGI (reference sequence). The CDR3 DNA reads TGTGCCAGCAGTTACGGCATTATGGGGGCCCAGCATTTT. Translation: CASSYGIMGAQHF.

This clone appeared a single time. This chain uses TRBV2 with TRBJ2-3, with 12 bases that match TRBD2. The CDR3 covers 17 residues. Germline V gene lookup returns CDR1 SNHLY and CDR2 FYNNEI. Trimming cost V 4 bases and J 3 bases; bases outside gene matches: 8. CDR3 sequence reads: CASSVLAGGRGTDTQYF. In DNA, the CDR3 is TGTGCCAGCAGTGTACTAGCGGGAGGCCGAGGGACAGATACGCAGTATTTT.

In this sample, this clone turned up once. The chain has TRBV2 and TRBJ1-1; tentative D call: TRBD1 (6 bases). CDR1 is SNHLY, CDR2 FYNNEI, per germline. Trimming removed 5 bases from V and 0 bases from J, with 16 bases in between. This CDR3 is built from 16 residues. The CDR3 DNA is TGTGCCAGCAGTACCACCGGGACATTCATGAACACTGAAGCTTTCTTT. Its translation is CASSTTGTFMNTEAFF.

This chain's CDR3 is CASSQATGQGFGYTF. The DNA for the CDR3 is TGCGCCAGCAGCCAAGCGACGGGACAGGGTTTCGGCTACACCTTC. The chain joins TRBV4-1 to TRBJ1-2, with 9 nucleotides matching TRBD1. The CDR3 contains 15 residues. Germline lookup yields CDR1 MGHRA and CDR2 YSYEKL. V trimming: 1 base; J trimming: 8 bases; junction bases outside the gene matches: 8.